The 19 T cell receptor beta chains below were found in one sample sequenced in a study of cytomegalovirus exposure and HLA in healthy donors. PCR involved 60 Vbeta and 13 Jbeta primers. Here immunoSEQ multiplex PCR was the method, and the copy in TCRdb shows in-frame clones only, minus some. The sample shows roughly 160,000 clones, about four fifths of them seen only once. Material for sequencing was PBMCs. The receptors stem from a male donor in good health and CMV-seropositive.

In regard to this clone: Germline and junction disagree at one end, which may indicate a read error. Other nucleotide sequences in the sample specify the same CDR3. The chain carries TRBV27 and TRBJ1-4, with TRBD1 matching 8 bases. Germline assignment: CDR1 MNHEY and CDR2 SMNVEV (reference sequence). The CDR3 sequence is 14 residues long. The CDR3 DNA reads as TGCGCCAGCAGTTCGGGCACAGGGGGTGAAAAACTGTTTTTT. This sequence encodes CASSSGTGGEKLFF.

V gene TRBV6-1 combines with J gene TRBJ1-1, with a tentative D call TRBD1 (5 bases). The CDR3 has 11 amino acids. Trimming pared 2 bases from V and 8 bases from J, leaving 6 bases between. Germline-derived CDR1 and CDR2 are MNHNS and SASEGT. The CDR3 bases are TGTGCCAGCAGTGAAAACAGGGAAGCTTTCTTT. Its translation: CASSENREAFF.

This clone was detected a few times. The chain carries TRBV27 and TRBJ2-7, with 12 bases lining up with TRBD2. The V segment lost 4 bases and the J segment 3 bases; nucleotides outside the gene matches: 7. The CDR3 runs to 16 residues. CDR1 is MNHEY, CDR2 SMNVEV, per germline (reference sequence). Here the CDR3 reads CASSSPSGRANYEQYF. CDR3 bases: TGTGCCAGCAGTTCCCCTAGCGGGAGGGCAAACTACGAGCAGTACTTC.

J is TRBJ2-3 and V is TRBV28; 9 bases match TRBD1. The V and J ends lost 3 bases and 1 base, in that order; junction bases with no gene match: 5. Germline assignment: CDR1 MDHEN and CDR2 SYDVKM. The CDR3 length is 16 residues. The CDR3, as DNA: TGTGCCAGCAGTTTGGTGAGGACAGGGGGCACAGATACGCAGTATTTT. It is translated as CASSLVRTGGTDTQYF.

This clone was detected a few times. The junction departs from germline at one end; a sequencing error may be responsible. The chain carries TRBV6-1 and TRBJ1-2, with D possibly TRBD1 on 5 matching bases. The CDR3 covers 14 residues. Germline CDR1 and CDR2: MNHNS and SASEGT. CDR3 sequence: CASREGRPSGGYTF. CDR3 DNA sequence: TGTGCCAGCAGAGAAGGACGTCCTTCAGGGGGCTACACCTTC.

The genes are TRBV6-6 and TRBJ2-1, with 7 bases that match TRBD2. This CDR3 region has 14 residues. Germline trimming cut 5 bases from V and 3 bases from J; bases unmatched to any gene: 4. Germline loops: CDR1 MNHNY, CDR2 SVGAGI (reference sequence). DNA for the CDR3: TGTGCCAGCAGTCCAGCGGGGCGCTACAATGAGCAGTTCTTC. It is translated as CASSPAGRYNEQFF.

This clone was detected only once. This chain connects TRBV6-1 to TRBJ2-2; perhaps TRBD2 as D (5 bases). CDR1 and CDR2 from the germline V gene are MNHNS and SASEGT. The CDR3 has 12 residues. With 8 bases removed from V and 3 bases from J, the gap between germline ends came to 7 bases. For the CDR3, the DNA is TGTGCCAGCGGAGGCTACACCGGGGAGCTGTTTTTT. It specifies CASGGYTGELFF.

The genes are TRBV7-2 and TRBJ1-1, with TRBD1 identical over 8 bases. V lost 5 bases to trimming and J lost 5 bases; unmatched junction nucleotides: 7. The length of the CDR3 is 14 residues. The germline V gene has CDR1 SGHTA and CDR2 FQGNSA. The CDR3 DNA sequence: TGTGCCAGCAGCCGATTGGGACAGGAGACTGAAGCTTTCTTT. This encodes CASSRLGQETEAFF.

The gene calls are TRBV7-2 and TRBJ1-1; no definite D call. Trimming took off 5 bases at V and 0 bases at J, with 10 bases between the two ends. Germline CDR1 is SGHTA and CDR2 is FQGNSA. CDR3 size: 14 residues. As DNA, the CDR3 is TGTGCCAGCAGCCCCGGGGTTATGAACACTGAAGCTTTCTTT. This sequence encodes CASSPGVMNTEAFF.

The CDR3 reads CASSPGAEVRGSYNSPLHF. For the CDR3, the DNA is TGCGCCAGCAGCCCCGGAGCCGAAGTTCGGGGCTCCTATAATTCACCCCTCCACTTT. This chain joins TRBV5-1 and TRBJ1-6; D is unresolved. V gave up 4 bases and J gave up 0 bases, with 20 bases separating them. The CDR3 loop spans 19 amino acids. Germline-derived CDR1 and CDR2 are SGHRS and YFSETQ.

J is TRBJ2-2 and V is TRBV19, with 8 bases lining up with TRBD1. CDR1 and CDR2 from the germline V gene are LNHDA and SQIVND (reference sequence). V shed 2 bases and J 0 bases; nucleotides not matched to a gene: 2. The CDR3 is made up of 16 amino acids. CDR3: CASSINRGSNTGELFF. CDR3 sequence (DNA): TGTGCCAGTAGTATAAACAGGGGGTCGAACACCGGGGAGCTGTTTTTT.

V is TRBV28 and J is TRBJ2-1; TRBD2 matches 13 bases. The CDR3 spans 17 residues. In germline, CDR1 is MDHEN, CDR2 SYDVKM. V shed 5 bases and J 4 bases; nucleotides not matched to a gene: 8. The CDR3 sequence is CASSTPLAGGEYNEQFF. The CDR3 DNA sequence: TGTGCCAGCAGTACCCCACTAGCGGGGGGGGAGTACAATGAGCAGTTCTTC.

V and J are TRBV5-1 and TRBJ2-6; 8 positions match TRBD1. J gave up 1 base and V 1 base, and 10 bases lay outside the gene matches. Germline-derived CDR1 and CDR2 are SGHRS and YFSETQ. This CDR3 has 19 residues. CDR3 bases: TGCGCCAGCAGCTTGTTAGGGCAGGGGGCGCAGTCTGGGGCCAACGTCCTGACTTTC. Translated: CASSLLGQGAQSGANVLTF. The complete variable domain, with remaining parts taken from reference TRBV5-1 and TRBJ2-6, reads KAGVTQTPRYLIKTRGQQVTLSCSPISGHRSVSWYQQTPGQGLQFLFEYFSETQRNKGNFPGRFSGRQFSNSRSEMNVSTLELGDSALYLCASSLLGQGAQSGANVLTFGAGSRLTVL.

The chain carries TRBV21-1 and TRBJ2-7; no DNA check was done on the table's D call, TRBD1. TRBV21-1 constitutes a pseudogene. The CDR3 runs 17 residues. The CDR3 sequence is CASSPDIQDRGYYEQYF. DNA for the CDR3: TGTGCCAGCAGCCCCGATATACAGGACAGGGGGTACTACGAGCAGTACTTC.

The chain recombines TRBV2 with TRBJ2-5, with 11 positions matching TRBD1. After removal of 6 bases from V and 5 bases from J, the junction contained 14 bases not matched to a gene. This CDR3 region has 17 residues. The V gene's germline CDR1 is SNHLY and CDR2 FYNNEI. The CDR3 region is CASRRNPGQGVGETQYF. In DNA form, the CDR3 reads TGTGCCAGCAGGCGAAACCCGGGACAGGGGGTCGGGGAGACCCAGTACTTC. Combining the CDR3 with reference TRBV2 and TRBJ2-5 gives the whole variable domain EPEVTQTPSHQVTQMGQEVILRCVPISNHLYFYWYRQILGQKVEFLVSFYNNEISEKSEIFDDQFSVERPDGSNFTLKIRSTKLEDSAMYFCASRRNPGQGVGETQYFGPGTRLLVL.

The rearrangement uses TRBV28 and TRBJ2-7; D perhaps matches TRBD1 (5 bases). Germline lookup yields CDR1 MDHEN and CDR2 SYDVKM. The V end lost 0 bases, the J end lost 6 bases, and 9 bases lay between the germline ends. The CDR3 loop spans 13 amino acids. Here the CDR3 DNA reads TGTGCCAGCAGTTTATGGCCCAGGGCCGAGCAGTACTTC. It is translated as CASSLWPRAEQYF. Complete variable domain (other parts from reference TRBV28 and TRBJ2-7): DVKVTQSSRYLVKRTGEKVFLECVQDMDHENMFWYRQDPGLGLRLIYFSYDVKMKEKGDIPEGYSVSREKKERFSLILESASTNQTSMYLCASSLWPRAEQYFGPGTRLTVT.

The chain recombines TRBV9 with TRBJ2-5; 7 bases are a match to TRBD1. The V gene's germline CDR1 is SGDLS and CDR2 YYNGEE. Trimming cost V 4 bases and J 5 bases; bases outside gene matches: 8. The CDR3 contains 14 residues. CDR3 sequence reads: CASSTTGRRETQYF. CDR3 coding DNA: TGTGCCAGCAGCACGACAGGGCGTCGGGAGACCCAGTACTTC.

The chain combines TRBV11-2 with TRBJ2-1, with 7 positions matching TRBD2. CDR3 length equals 16 residues. Trimming at V came to 2 bases and at J to 7 bases, leaving 11 bases not matched to a gene. Germline V gene data show CDR1 as SGHAT and CDR2 as FQNNGV. This chain's CDR3 is CASSLMGLADANEQFF. CDR3 bases: TGTGCCAGCAGCTTAATGGGGCTAGCGGACGCGAATGAGCAGTTCTTC.

The chain couples TRBV27 to TRBJ1-1, with 8 bases aligning to TRBD1. Trimming at V came to 5 bases and at J to 1 base, leaving 3 bases not matched to a gene. The germline V gene encodes CDR1 MNHEY and CDR2 SMNVEV (reference sequence). The CDR3 length is 14 residues. This CDR3 reads CASSIRGPNTEAFF. The CDR3 DNA is TGTGCCAGCAGTATCAGGGGGCCGAACACTGAAGCTTTCTTT.